This is a list of T cell receptor beta chains from one sample in a study of CD8 T cells in Susac syndrome. TCRdb processed the immunoSEQ multiplex PCR reads anew with MiXCR; each CDR3 protein has one entry. In the table there are some 130,000 distinct CDR3 sequences, more than 85% of which are singletons. Sequences were obtained from CD8+ T cells from PBMCs. The origin of the receptors is a human donor with Susac syndrome. The CDR3 runs from the conserved cysteine through the conserved F or W. Fields, in order: clone size, D gene, J gene, V gene, CDR3 DNA, CDR3 protein. D genes are given only for firm matches. Rows give clone size only sometimes, using once, few, many, or a class for an expanded clone.

NA	NA	TRBJ2-3	TRBV6-2/TRBV6-3	TGTGCCAGCAGTTACGACCTAGCTTTAGATACGCAGTATTTT	CASSYDLALDTQYF
NA	TRBD1	TRBJ1-1	TRBV30	TGTGCCTGGAGTGGGGACAGCCGGACTGAAGCTTTCTTT	CAWSGDSRTEAFF
NA	TRBD2	TRBJ2-1	TRBV2	TGTGCCAGCAGCCTCACGACTAGCGGGAGTAAAAATGAGCAGTTCTTC	CASSLTTSGSKNEQFF
NA	NA	TRBJ1-4	TRBV4-1	TGCGCCAGCAGCCAAGGACTTGGGGGGGAAAAACTGTTTTTT	CASSQGLGGEKLFF
NA	TRBD2	TRBJ2-1	TRBV6-7	TGTGCCAGCAGTTACACAGCGACCAGGCGGGGGACCTACAATGAGCAGTTCTTC	CASSYTATRRGTYNEQFF
NA	TRBD2	TRBJ2-7	TRBV7-2	TGTGCCAGCAGCTTAACTTTGACTAGCGGGAGAGGGCAGTACTTC	CASSLTLTSGRGQYF
NA	TRBD2	TRBJ2-7	TRBV19	TGTGCCAGTAGTATGGCGGCTAGCGGAACCTACGAGCAGTACTTC	CASSMAASGTYEQYF
NA	NA	TRBJ1-1	TRBV2	TGTGCCAGCAGTGAGACGGGGGAAGGTACTGAAGCTTTCTTT	CASSETGEGTEAFF
NA	NA	TRBJ1-5	TRBV25-1	TGTGCCAGCTCAAAAGGCGCCTGGCCCCAGCATTTT	CASSKGAWPQHF
NA	NA	TRBJ1-4	TRBV11-2	TGTGCCAGCAGCTTAGCTTCAGGGGTTGGCGAAAAACTGTTTTTT	CASSLASGVGEKLFF
once	NA	TRBJ1-5	TRBV28	TGTGCCAGCAGTTTCCAGTTTAGCAATCAGCCCCAGCATTTT	CASSFQFSNQPQHF
NA	NA	TRBJ1-5	TRBV6-1	TGTGCCAGCAGTCAAAGCCCGACGGGACGCGACCAGCCCCAGCATTTT	CASSQSPTGRDQPQHF
once	NA	TRBJ2-7	TRBV18	TGTGCCAGCTCACCACCCCTGGGACCCGTCGAGCAGTACTTC	CASSPPLGPVEQYF
NA	TRBD1	TRBJ1-4	TRBV5-6	TGTGCCAGCAGCTCGGGACAGAATAATGAAAAACTGTTTTTT	CASSSGQNNEKLFF
NA	TRBD2	TRBJ2-1	TRBV5-6	TGTGCCAGCAGCGGGACTATCCTAGATGAGCAGTTCTTC	CASSGTILDEQFF
NA	NA	TRBJ1-5	TRBV4-1	TGCGCCAGCAGCCACCCAAAGGGGGGAGGGGATCAGCCCCAGCATTTT	CASSHPKGGGDQPQHF
NA	TRBD1	TRBJ1-1	TRBV20-1	TGCAGTGCACACATACCGACAGGGAAGCCTGAAGCTTTCTTT	CSAHIPTGKPEAFF
NA	NA	TRBJ1-2	TRBV4-1	TGCGCCAGCAGCCAACGTACTGAGGGTAACTATGGCTACACCTTC	CASSQRTEGNYGYTF
NA	NA	TRBJ2-1	TRBV12-3/TRBV12-4	TGTGCCAGCAGTCCCAACCTTGACAGCCTTCACCAGTTCTTC	CASSPNLDSLHQFF
NA	NA	TRBJ2-3	TRBV2	TGTGCCAGCAGTATAACGAACAGGGAGTGGGATACGCAGTATTTT	CASSITNREWDTQYF
NA	NA	TRBJ2-1	TRBV20-1	TGCAGTGCTAGAGGGCTTGACGATCACAATGAGCAGTTCTTC	CSARGLDDHNEQFF
NA	NA	TRBJ2-5	TRBV20-1	TGCAGTGCTAAAGGGGGGCGACAAGAGACCCAGTACTTC	CSAKGGRQETQYF
NA	TRBD2	TRBJ2-7	TRBV5-6	TGTGCCAGCAGCTTCCCGAGCGGGGTCCCCTACGAGCAGTACTTC	CASSFPSGVPYEQYF
NA	TRBD2	TRBJ2-3	TRBV12-3/TRBV12-4	TGTGCCAGCAGTTCCCTCGGGGGGAGGAGCGCAGATACGCAGTATTTT	CASSSLGGRSADTQYF
NA	NA	TRBJ2-3	TRBV11-2	TGTGCCAGCAGCTTATTGGACGGAGATACGCAGTATTTT	CASSLLDGDTQYF
NA	TRBD1	TRBJ1-1	TRBV11-1	TGTGCCAGCAGCTTAGTCCCACCGGGACAGGGGGCGGAGGACACTGAAGCTTTCTTT	CASSLVPPGQGAEDTEAFF
once	NA	TRBJ2-1	TRBV6-5	TGTGCCAGCAGATTTACCTCCTCCTACAATGAGCAGTTCTTC	CASRFTSSYNEQFF
few	NA	TRBJ1-1	TRBV7-9	TGTGCCAGCAGCCAGAACACTGAAGCTTTCTTT	CASSQNTEAFF
NA	TRBD2	TRBJ2-7	TRBV12-3/TRBV12-4	TGTGCCAGCAGTTGGACTAGCGGGAGGACCTACGAGCAGTACTTC	CASSWTSGRTYEQYF
NA	TRBD2	TRBJ2-7	TRBV6-1	TGTGCCAGCAGAGAACTTAGCGGGACCGGGTACGAGCAGTACTTC	CASRELSGTGYEQYF
NA	NA	TRBJ2-1	TRBV20-1	TGCAGTGCTACCAGCTACAATGAGCAGTTCTTC	CSATSYNEQFF
NA	NA	TRBJ2-1	TRBV7-9	TGTGCCAGCACCCCGAGGGAGCGCGGGGAGCAGTTCTTC	CASTPRERGEQFF
NA	NA	TRBJ2-7	TRBV7-6	TGTGCCAGCAGCCCGCCCATGGGGGACGAGCAGTACTTC	CASSPPMGDEQYF
NA	TRBD1	TRBJ2-1	TRBV14	TGTGCCAGCAGCCAAGGAGGGGGCCCCTACAATGAGCAGTTCTTC	CASSQGGGPYNEQFF
NA	NA	TRBJ1-5	TRBV5-4	TGTGCCAGCAGCTTGGGGGGTTTCAATCAGCCCCAGCATTTT	CASSLGGFNQPQHF
NA	NA	TRBJ1-1	TRBV5-1	TGCGCCAGCAGCTCTCGGGCCCCACACACTGAAGCTTTCTTT	CASSSRAPHTEAFF
NA	TRBD2	TRBJ2-5	TRBV25-1	TGTGCCAGCATCACGGGAGGGGGGGAGACCCAGTACTTC	CASITGGGETQYF
NA	TRBD2	TRBJ2-3	TRBV3-1	TGTGCCAGCAGCCGAATAGCGGGAGGAGACACAGATACGCAGTATTTT	CASSRIAGGDTDTQYF
NA	NA	TRBJ2-6	TRBV6-5	TGTGCCACTGAACAGCTCTCTGGGGCCAACGTCCTGACTTTC	CATEQLSGANVLTF
once	TRBD2	TRBJ2-3	TRBV5-1	TGCGCCAGCAGCTCTGGGACCGGGGGGGATGATACGCAGTATTTT	CASSSGTGGDDTQYF
once	NA	TRBJ1-3	TRBV4-1	TGCGCCAGCAGCCACGACAGAGGGTACGGAAACACCATATATTTT	CASSHDRGYGNTIYF
NA	NA	TRBJ1-3	TRBV2	TGTGCCACGACCGCTTCTGGAAACACCATATATTTT	CATTASGNTIYF
NA	NA	TRBJ2-3	TRBV24-1	TGTGCCACCAGTGATCCCCGCACAGATACGCAGTATTTT	CATSDPRTDTQYF
NA	NA	TRBJ2-1	TRBV7-2	TGTGCCAGCACCGCTGGGGCTAGCTCCTACAATGAGCAGTTCTTC	CASTAGASSYNEQFF
once	NA	TRBJ2-4	TRBV7-2	TGTGCCAGCAGCTTTGCCTACATTCAGTACTTC	CASSFAYIQYF
NA	TRBD2	TRBJ2-3	TRBV4-1	TGCGCCAGCAGCCAAGTACTAGCGGGCACAGATACGCAGTATTTT	CASSQVLAGTDTQYF